These 30 T cell receptor beta chains originate from one sample sequenced in a study of T cells expressing NK-cell markers. TCRdb reprocessed the 5' RACE reads and reports one entry per CDR3 protein, with no DNA. Recorded for this sample: some 300,000 distinct CDR3 sequences. Input material: blood T cells: a sorted CD56 or NKG2C T cell subset, CD4+ or CD8+ T cells, or bulk PBMC T cells (not recorded which). These receptors were collected from a man younger than 35 in good health.

V is TRBV4-3 and J is TRBJ2-2; there is no DNA to check the TCRdb D call of TRBD2. CDR1 and CDR2 (germline): LGHNA, YSLEER. The CDR3 has 16 amino acids. This CDR3 reads CASSQDLAGAAGELFF.

The chain's CDR3 is CASSFGRASYYSGANVLTF. The V call is TRBV7-6, the J call TRBJ2-6; the TCRdb call, TRBD2, lacks DNA for checking. The CDR3 loop spans 19 amino acids. The germline V gene has CDR1 SGHVS and CDR2 FNYEAQ.

V gene TRBV6-6 combines with J gene TRBJ2-3; TCRdb designates TRBD1, a call that cannot be tested without DNA. The CDR3 runs 12 residues. The germline gives CDR1 MNHNY, CDR2 SVGAGI (reference sequence). CDR3 loop: CASSYSGAVHNF.

CDR3: CSAIRTNEQFF. V usage is TRBV20-1 and J usage is TRBJ2-1; TCRdb indicates TRBD1, and absent DNA this call remains unverified. There are 11 residues in the CDR3. Germline CDR1 DFQATT, CDR2 SNEGSKA (reference sequence).

The chain uses TRBV29-1 and TRBJ2-1; TCRdb's assignment of TRBD2 cannot be checked, as there is no DNA. This CDR3 spans 16 amino acids. Germline V gene lookup returns CDR1 SQVTM and CDR2 ANQGSEA. The CDR3 here is CSVCQLAGGPSNEQFF.

The chain combines TRBV20-1 with TRBJ1-4; TCRdb selects TRBD1, and the lack of DNA leaves this call unchecked. Germline CDR1 DFQATT, CDR2 SNEGSKA (reference sequence). CDR3 size: 16 residues. The CDR3 spells CSARDPRTSADEKLFF.

V usage is TRBV25-1 and J usage is TRBJ2-2. CDR1 is MGHDK, CDR2 SYGVNS, per germline. CDR3 size: 15 residues. The chain's CDR3 is CASSEFGDYTGELFF.

The chain is built from TRBV3-1 and TRBJ2-1; absent DNA, TCRdb's TRBD2 call cannot be checked. CDR3 length: 15 amino acids. CDR1 LGHDT and CDR2 YNNKEL come from the germline V gene (reference sequence). The CDR3 here is CASSQNAGGWHEQFF.

The chain links TRBV7-7 to TRBJ2-2. The CDR3 is 13 amino acids. Germline values: CDR1 SSHAT, CDR2 FNYEAQ (reference sequence). The CDR3 sequence is CASSPYNTGELFF.

The chain employs TRBV7-8 and TRBJ2-1; the TRBD1 assignment by TCRdb is unverifiable without DNA. CDR1 and CDR2 from the germline V gene are SGHVS and FQNEAQ. The CDR3 is made up of 11 amino acids. The chain's CDR3 is CASSPLSEQFF.

The CDR3 spells CAISDQRGTGPYEQYF. The genes are TRBV10-3 and TRBJ2-7; TCRdb names TRBD1, which stays unverified in the absence of DNA. Germline V CDR1 and CDR2: ENHRY, SYGVKD. The CDR3 length is 16 residues.

The chain combines TRBV30 with TRBJ2-5. This CDR3 comprises 12 residues. Germline values: CDR1 GTSNPN, CDR2 SVGIG (reference sequence). The CDR3 protein is CAFTVFQETQYF.

This chain links TRBV9 with TRBJ2-1; TCRdb reports TRBD1, a call that lacks DNA to check it against. Germline assignment: CDR1 SGDLS and CDR2 YYNGEE. The CDR3 spans 16 residues. The CDR3 here is CASSVGGTARYNEQFF. Full variable domain (outside the CDR3, taken from reference TRBV9 and TRBJ2-1): DSGVTQTPKHLITATGQRVTLRCSPRSGDLSVYWYQQSLDQGLQFLIQYYNGEERAKGNILERFSAQQFPDLHSELNLSSLELGDSALYFCASSVGGTARYNEQFFGPGTRLTVL.

The gene calls are TRBV20-1 and TRBJ2-3; TCRdb's D call of TRBD2 is untestable without DNA. Per germline, CDR1 DFQATT and CDR2 SNEGSKA (reference sequence). This CDR3 contains 16 residues. The CDR3 region is CSATLLAEPSTDTQYF.

The V call is TRBV6-4, the J call TRBJ2-5; TCRdb's assignment of TRBD2 cannot be checked, as there is no DNA. This CDR3 is 15 amino acids long. Germline CDR1 reads MRHNA; CDR2 reads SNTAGT. The CDR3 protein is CASSAKLAGEETQYF.

This chain joins TRBV10-3 and TRBJ2-2; the TCRdb call, TRBD1, lacks DNA for checking. This CDR3 region has 14 residues. The germline V gene encodes CDR1 ENHRY and CDR2 SYGVKD. This chain's CDR3 is CAMSGTSGTGELFF.

This chain connects TRBV18 to TRBJ2-1; checking the TCRdb D call of TRBD2 is not possible without DNA. CDR1 KGHSH and CDR2 LQKENI come from the germline V gene. The length of the CDR3 is 16 residues. The CDR3 spells CASSPERLAGGNEQFF.

The genes are TRBV20-1 and TRBJ2-1; without DNA, the TCRdb call of TRBD2 cannot be checked. This CDR3 has 15 amino acids. Germline CDR1 reads DFQATT; CDR2 reads SNEGSKA (reference sequence). The CDR3 loop is CSAPIVLAGVGEQFF.

This chain joins TRBV10-3 and TRBJ2-3; TCRdb lists TRBD1, though no DNA is available to test this call. CDR3 length: 14 amino acids. Germline V CDR1 and CDR2: ENHRY, SYGVKD. CDR3 region: CAIRRDRVYDTQYF.

The rearrangement uses TRBV15 and TRBJ2-5; the D call from TCRdb, TRBD2, cannot be confirmed without DNA. Germline V CDR1 and CDR2: LNHNV, YYDKDF (reference sequence). The CDR3 consists of 13 residues. This chain's CDR3 is CATHSGSFETQYF.

V is TRBV28 and J is TRBJ2-3; TCRdb gives TRBD2 as the D gene, but with no DNA this cannot be confirmed. Germline CDR1 MDHEN, CDR2 SYDVKM. The CDR3 consists of 13 residues. This CDR3 reads CASRESVTDTQYF.

V gene TRBV20-1 combines with J gene TRBJ2-3; the TRBD2 assignment by TCRdb is unverifiable without DNA. From germline, CDR1 is DFQATT and CDR2 SNEGSKA (reference sequence). This CDR3 contains 17 residues. The CDR3 sequence: CSAPRGLALRGADTQYF.

V gene TRBV7-2 combines with J gene TRBJ2-7; TCRdb's D call of TRBD2 is untestable without DNA. The germline CDR1 and CDR2 sequences are SGHTA and FQGNSA. The CDR3 totals 17 residues. The chain's CDR3 is CASSSNAGLAGGSEQYF.

V is TRBV15 and J is TRBJ1-1. The CDR3 covers 12 residues. Germline lookup yields CDR1 LNHNV and CDR2 YYDKDF (reference sequence). The CDR3 is CATSREFSEAFF.

This rearrangement joins TRBV7-2 to TRBJ1-2; TCRdb names TRBD1, which stays unverified in the absence of DNA. The germline V gene has CDR1 SGHTA and CDR2 FQGNSA. There are 13 residues in the CDR3. This chain's CDR3 is CASSEQGLGGYTF. The variable domain in full, completed from reference TRBV7-2 and TRBJ1-2, reads GAGVSQSPSNKVTEKGKDVELRCDPISGHTALYWYRQSLGQGLEFLIYFQGNSAPDKSGLPSDRFSAERTGGSVSTLTIQRTQQEDSAVYLCASSEQGLGGYTFGSGTRLTVV.

This sequence joins TRBV7-2 and TRBJ1-5. The CDR3 is 14 amino acids. Per the germline V gene, CDR1 is SGHTA and CDR2 is FQGNSA. The CDR3 sequence: CASSLIGVDQPQHF. The whole variable domain, filled in from reference TRBV7-2 and TRBJ1-5, reads GAGVSQSPSNKVTEKGKDVELRCDPISGHTALYWYRQSLGQGLEFLIYFQGNSAPDKSGLPSDRFSAERTGGSVSTLTIQRTQQEDSAVYLCASSLIGVDQPQHFGDGTRLSIL.

This chain joins TRBV20-1 and TRBJ2-3; TCRdb proposes TRBD2, but this gene call is untestable without DNA. The CDR3 extends over 16 amino acids. Germline V gives CDR1 DFQATT, CDR2 SNEGSKA (reference sequence). The CDR3 sequence: CSARDIGRATGDTQYF.

The chain links TRBV29-1 to TRBJ2-7; TCRdb reports TRBD1, a call that lacks DNA to check it against. CDR1 is SQVTM, CDR2 ANQGSEA, per germline. The CDR3 sequence is 14 residues long. The CDR3 loop reads CSGSPGQGAYEQYF.

The chain recombines TRBV6-1 with TRBJ1-3. The germline CDR1 and CDR2 sequences are MNHNS and SASEGT. The CDR3 is 15 residues long. The CDR3 reads CASSALRTGGNTIYF.

The chain uses TRBV7-2 and TRBJ1-4; TCRdb proposes TRBD1, but this gene call is untestable without DNA. The CDR3 has 15 amino acids. The germline V gene encodes CDR1 SGHTA and CDR2 FQGNSA. The CDR3 loop is CASSSPGWVGEKLFF. Full variable domain (remainder filled in from reference TRBV7-2 and TRBJ1-4): GAGVSQSPSNKVTEKGKDVELRCDPISGHTALYWYRQSLGQGLEFLIYFQGNSAPDKSGLPSDRFSAERTGGSVSTLTIQRTQQEDSAVYLCASSSPGWVGEKLFFGSGTQLSVL.